A single sample is the source of the 4 T cell receptor beta chains below, sequenced in a study of cytomegalovirus exposure and HLA in healthy donors. Clones were read by immunoSEQ multiplex PCR, and TCRdb kept only the in-frame ones, dropping some. The repertoire includes approximately 100,000 clones, about 90% of them detected once, and 6.3% sits in the top ten. The source material was PBMCs. The receptor set was obtained from a young man in good health and CMV-seropositive.

The V gene is TRBV7-2, the J gene TRBJ2-7, with D unclear. Germline values: CDR1 SGHTA, CDR2 FQGNSA. The CDR3 length is 13 residues. V was clipped by 2 bases and J by 4 bases, with 9 bases between them. The CDR3 DNA reads TGTGCCAGCAGCTTATTACCTACGTACGAGCAGTACTTC. Translation gives CASSLLPTYEQYF.

DNA of the CDR3: TGTGCCACCAGCAGAGGGTTGGGGGGGGGCGGTACAGATACGCAGTATTTT. Its translation: CATSRGLGGGGTDTQYF. The chain couples TRBV15 to TRBJ2-3, with D possibly TRBD2 on 7 matching bases. V lost 1 base and J 3 bases, leaving 17 bases between the germline ends. This CDR3 contains 17 residues. Germline-derived CDR1 and CDR2 are LNHNV and YYDKDF (reference sequence).

This clone was found a few times. This chain uses TRBV19 with TRBJ2-7, with D maybe TRBD2 (5 bases). This CDR3 has 11 residues. V dropped 5 bases and J dropped 4 bases, with 6 bases sitting between them. CDR1 is LNHDA, CDR2 SQIVND, per germline (reference sequence). CDR3 in DNA: TGTGCCAGTAGTCGGGGTTACGAGCAGTACTTC. Amino acids: CASSRGYEQYF.

The chain couples TRBV11-2 to TRBJ2-7, with 9 bases identical to TRBD1. The trim removed 5 bases at V and 3 bases at J, leaving 8 bases unmatched. Germline CDR1 and CDR2: SGHAT and FQNNGV. The CDR3 is made up of 15 amino acids. The CDR3 DNA is TGTGCCAGCAGCCCCGGGACAGGGTATGGCTACGAGCAGTACTTC. Protein: CASSPGTGYGYEQYF. The variable domain in full, completed from reference TRBV11-2 and TRBJ2-7, reads EAGVAQSPRYKIIEKRQSVAFWCNPISGHATLYWYQQILGQGPKLLIQFQNNGVVDDSQLPKDRFSAERLKGVDSTLKIQPAKLEDSAVYLCASSPGTGYGYEQYFGPGTRLTVT.